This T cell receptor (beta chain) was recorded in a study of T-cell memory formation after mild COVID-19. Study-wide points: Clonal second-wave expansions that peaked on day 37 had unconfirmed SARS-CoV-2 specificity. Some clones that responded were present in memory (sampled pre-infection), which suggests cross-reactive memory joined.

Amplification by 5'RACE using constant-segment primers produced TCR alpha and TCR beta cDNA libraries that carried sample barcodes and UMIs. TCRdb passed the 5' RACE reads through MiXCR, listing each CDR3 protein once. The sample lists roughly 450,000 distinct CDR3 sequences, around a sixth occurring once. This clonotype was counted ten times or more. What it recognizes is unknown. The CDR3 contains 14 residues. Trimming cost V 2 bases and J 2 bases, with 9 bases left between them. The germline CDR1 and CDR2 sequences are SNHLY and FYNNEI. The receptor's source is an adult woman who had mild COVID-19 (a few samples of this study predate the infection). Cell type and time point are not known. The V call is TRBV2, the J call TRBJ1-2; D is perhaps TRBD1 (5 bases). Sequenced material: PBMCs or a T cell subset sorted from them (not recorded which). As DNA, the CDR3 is TGTGCCAGCAGTGAATTAGGGACCAACTATGGCTACACCTTC. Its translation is CASSELGTNYGYTF.